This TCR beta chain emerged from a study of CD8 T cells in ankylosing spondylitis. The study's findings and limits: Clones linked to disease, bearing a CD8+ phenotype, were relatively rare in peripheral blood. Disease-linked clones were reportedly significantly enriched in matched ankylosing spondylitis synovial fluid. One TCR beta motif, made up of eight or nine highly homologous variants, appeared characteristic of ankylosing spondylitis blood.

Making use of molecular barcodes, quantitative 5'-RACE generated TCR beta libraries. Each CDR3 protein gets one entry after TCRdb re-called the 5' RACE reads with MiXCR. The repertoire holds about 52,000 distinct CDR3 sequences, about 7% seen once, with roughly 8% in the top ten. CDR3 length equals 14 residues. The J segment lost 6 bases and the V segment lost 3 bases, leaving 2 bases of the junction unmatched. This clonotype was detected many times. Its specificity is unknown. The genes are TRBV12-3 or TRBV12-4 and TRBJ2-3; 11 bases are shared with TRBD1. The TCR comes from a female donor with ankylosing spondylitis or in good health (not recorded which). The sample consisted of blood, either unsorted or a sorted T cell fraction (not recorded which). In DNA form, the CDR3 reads TGTGCCAGCAGTTTTGGGACAGGGGGGGATACGCAGTATTTT. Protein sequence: CASSFGTGGDTQYF.